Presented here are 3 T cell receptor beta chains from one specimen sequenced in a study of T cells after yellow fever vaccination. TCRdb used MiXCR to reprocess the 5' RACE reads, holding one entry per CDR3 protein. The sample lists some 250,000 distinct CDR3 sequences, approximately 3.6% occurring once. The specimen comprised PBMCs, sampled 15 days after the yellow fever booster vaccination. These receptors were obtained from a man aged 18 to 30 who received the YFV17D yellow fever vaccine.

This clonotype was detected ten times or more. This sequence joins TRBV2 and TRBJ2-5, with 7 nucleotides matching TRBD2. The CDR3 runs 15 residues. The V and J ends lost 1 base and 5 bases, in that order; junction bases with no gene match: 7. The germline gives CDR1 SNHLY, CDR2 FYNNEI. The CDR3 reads CASSEGGRDAETQYF. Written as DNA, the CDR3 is TGTGCCAGCAGTGAAGGTGGGAGGGATGCGGAGACCCAGTACTTC.

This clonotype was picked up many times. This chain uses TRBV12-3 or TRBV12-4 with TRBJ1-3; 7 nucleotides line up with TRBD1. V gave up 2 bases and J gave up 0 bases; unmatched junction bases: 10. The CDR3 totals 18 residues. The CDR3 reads CASSLLQGGTNSGNTIYF. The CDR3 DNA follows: TGTGCCAGCAGTTTACTCCAGGGGGGTACAAACTCTGGAAACACCATATATTTT.

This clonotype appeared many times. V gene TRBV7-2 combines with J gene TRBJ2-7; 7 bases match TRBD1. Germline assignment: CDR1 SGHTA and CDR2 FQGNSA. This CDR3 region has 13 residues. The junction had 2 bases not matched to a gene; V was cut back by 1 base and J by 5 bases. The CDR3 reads CASSLGQGHEQYV. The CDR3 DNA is TGTGCCAGCAGCTTAGGACAGGGTCACGAGCAGTACGTC.